This T cell receptor (beta chain) came from a study of shared clonotypes between healthy human individuals. Whole-study results and caveats: Sampling included only blood; tissue repertoires likely differ.

HIV-negative, healthy adults without recent acute infections or vaccinations were the donors. The unsorted samples took tens of millions of PBMCs to get genomic DNA. Details on this clone: Its target is unknown.

Some clones are missing from TCRdb's copy, which holds only in-frame ones; the method was immunoSEQ multiplex PCR. This sample has fewer than 600,000 clones, with approximately 77% found just once. The receptor's source is a woman aged 40 to 50 in good health. Some clones in this sample may be carry-over from other donors' samples. The sample taken for sequencing was PBMCs.

The CDR3 nucleotides are TGCGCCAGCAGCTTGACTGGACTAGCGGGTGATGACGGGGAGCTGTTTTTT. It specifies CASSLTGLAGDDGELFF. The V gene is TRBV5-1, the J gene TRBJ2-2; 11 bases align to TRBD2. Germline loops: CDR1 SGHRS, CDR2 YFSETQ. Trimming took 1 base from V and 7 from J; bases not matched to a gene: 9. The CDR3 spans 17 residues. Variable domain in full (rest from reference TRBV5-1 and TRBJ2-2): KAGVTQTPRYLIKTRGQQVTLSCSPISGHRSVSWYQQTPGQGLQFLFEYFSETQRNKGNFPGRFSGRQFSNSRSEMNVSTLELGDSALYLCASSLTGLAGDDGELFFGEGSRLTVL.